This T cell receptor beta chain was found in a study of T cell changes during pregnancy in multiple sclerosis. Data came from immunoSEQ multiplex PCR; TCRdb stores just in-frame clones and leaves some out. The sample yields some 79,000 clones, about 89% seen once. The CDR3 runs to 16 residues. Germline CDR1 LNHNV, CDR2 YYDKDF (reference sequence). V was shortened by 3 bases and J by 6 bases, with 19 bases between the two germline ends. This chain uses TRBV15 with TRBJ2-3; D is possibly TRBD2 (6 bases). The clonotype comes from a female donor with multiple sclerosis, enrolled in a pregnancy study. The sequencing used CD4+ T cells from peripheral blood mononuclear cells, collected in the second trimester of pregnancy. The CDR3 DNA reads as TGTGCCACCAGCAGTTACCAGGAGGGAGGAAAGGATACGCAGTATTTT. Amino acids: CATSSYQEGGKDTQYF.